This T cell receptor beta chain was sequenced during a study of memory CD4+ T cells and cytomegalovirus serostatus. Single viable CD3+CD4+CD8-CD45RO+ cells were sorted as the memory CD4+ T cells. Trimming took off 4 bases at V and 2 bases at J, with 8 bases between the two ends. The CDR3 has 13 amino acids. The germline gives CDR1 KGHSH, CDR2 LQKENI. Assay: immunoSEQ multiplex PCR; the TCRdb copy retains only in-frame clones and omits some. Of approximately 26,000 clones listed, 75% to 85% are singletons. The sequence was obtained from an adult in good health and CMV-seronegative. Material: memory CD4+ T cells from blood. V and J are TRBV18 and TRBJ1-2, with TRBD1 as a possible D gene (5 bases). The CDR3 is CASSREGNYGYTF. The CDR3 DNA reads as TGTGCCAGCTCACGGGAGGGGAACTATGGCTACACCTTC. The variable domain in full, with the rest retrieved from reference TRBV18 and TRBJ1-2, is NAGVMQNPRHLVRRRGQEARLRCSPMKGHSHVYWYRQLPEEGLKFMVYLQKENIIDESGMPKERFSAEFPKEGPSILRIQQVVRGDSAAYFCASSREGNYGYTFGSGTRLTVV.